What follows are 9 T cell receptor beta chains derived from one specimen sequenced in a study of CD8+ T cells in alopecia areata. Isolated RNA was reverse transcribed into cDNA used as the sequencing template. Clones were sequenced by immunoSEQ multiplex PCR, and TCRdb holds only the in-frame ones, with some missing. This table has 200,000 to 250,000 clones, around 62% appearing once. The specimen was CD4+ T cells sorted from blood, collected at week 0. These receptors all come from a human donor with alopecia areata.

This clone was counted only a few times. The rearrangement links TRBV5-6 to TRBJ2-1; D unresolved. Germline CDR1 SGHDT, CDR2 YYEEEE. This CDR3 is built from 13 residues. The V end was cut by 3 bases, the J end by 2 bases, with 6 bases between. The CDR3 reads CASSWAAYNEQFF. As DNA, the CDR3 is TGTGCCAGCAGCTGGGCGGCCTACAATGAGCAGTTCTTC.

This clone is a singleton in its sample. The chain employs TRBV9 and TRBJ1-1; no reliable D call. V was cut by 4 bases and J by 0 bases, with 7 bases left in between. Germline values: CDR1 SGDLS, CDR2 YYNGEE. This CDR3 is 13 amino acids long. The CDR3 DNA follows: TGTGCCAGCAGCTTTAGTATGAACACTGAAGCTTTCTTT. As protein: CASSFSMNTEAFF.

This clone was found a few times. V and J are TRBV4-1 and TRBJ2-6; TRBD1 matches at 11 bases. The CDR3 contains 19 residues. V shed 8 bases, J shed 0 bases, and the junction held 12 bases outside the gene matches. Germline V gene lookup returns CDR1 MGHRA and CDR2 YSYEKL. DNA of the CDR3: TGCGCCAGCGCTCCCCCCGGGGGACAGGGGGTCTCTGGGGCCAACGTCCTGACTTTC. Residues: CASAPPGGQGVSGANVLTF.

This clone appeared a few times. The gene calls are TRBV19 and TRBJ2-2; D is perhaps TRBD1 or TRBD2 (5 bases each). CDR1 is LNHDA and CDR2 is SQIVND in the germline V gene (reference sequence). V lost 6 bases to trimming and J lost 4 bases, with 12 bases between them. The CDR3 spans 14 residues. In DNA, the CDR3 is TGTGCCAGTAGGGCCGGGACGTTCACCGGGGAGCTGTTTTTT. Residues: CASRAGTFTGELFF. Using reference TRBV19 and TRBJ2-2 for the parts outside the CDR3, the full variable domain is DGGITQSPKYLFRKEGQNVTLSCEQNLNHDAMYWYRQDPGQGLRLIYYSQIVNDFQKGDIAEGYSVSREKKESFPLTVTSAQKNPTAFYLCASRAGTFTGELFFGEGSRLTVL.

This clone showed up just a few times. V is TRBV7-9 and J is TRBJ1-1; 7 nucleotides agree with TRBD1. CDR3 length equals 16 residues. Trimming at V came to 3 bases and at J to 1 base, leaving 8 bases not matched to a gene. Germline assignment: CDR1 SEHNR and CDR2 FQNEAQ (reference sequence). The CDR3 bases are TGTGCCAGCAGCTTTACCCTCGGGACAGCGAACACTGAAGCTTTCTTT. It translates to CASSFTLGTANTEAFF.

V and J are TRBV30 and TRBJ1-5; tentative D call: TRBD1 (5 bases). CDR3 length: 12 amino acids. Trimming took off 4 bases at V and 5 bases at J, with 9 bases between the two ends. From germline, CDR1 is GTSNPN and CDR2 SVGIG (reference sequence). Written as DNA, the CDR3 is TGTGCCTGGAACCGGGGCGATCAGCCCCAGCATTTT. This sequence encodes CAWNRGDQPQHF.

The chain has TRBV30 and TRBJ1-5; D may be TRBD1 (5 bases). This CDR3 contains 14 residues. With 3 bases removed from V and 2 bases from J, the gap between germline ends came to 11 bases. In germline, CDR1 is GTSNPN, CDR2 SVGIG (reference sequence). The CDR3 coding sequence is TGTGCCTGGAGCGCCGACAGCCGCAATCAGCCCCAGCATTTT. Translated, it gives CAWSADSRNQPQHF.

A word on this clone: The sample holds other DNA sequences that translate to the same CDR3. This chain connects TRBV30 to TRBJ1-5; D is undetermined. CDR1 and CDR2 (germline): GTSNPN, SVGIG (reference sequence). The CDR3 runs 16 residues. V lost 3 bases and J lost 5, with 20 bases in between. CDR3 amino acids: CAWSSRGEGIHQPQHF. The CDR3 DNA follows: TGTGCCTGGAGCTCCCGCGGGGAGGGTATCCATCAGCCCCAGCATTTT.

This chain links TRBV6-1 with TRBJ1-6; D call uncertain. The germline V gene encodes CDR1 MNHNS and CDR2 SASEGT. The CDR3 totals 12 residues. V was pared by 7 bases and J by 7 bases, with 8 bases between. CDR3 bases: TGTGCCAGCATGTTCGGAAATTCACCCCTCCACTTT. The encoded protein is CASMFGNSPLHF.